Listed below are T cell receptor beta chains from one sample, sequenced in a study of cytotoxic CD8 clonotypes in ibrutinib-treated CLL. Data came from immunoSEQ multiplex PCR; TCRdb stores just in-frame clones and leaves some out. This table has around 76,000 clones, less than 90% appearing once. The source was PBMCs, collected after 24 months of ibrutinib treatment. Receptor source: a human donor with chronic lymphocytic leukemia. Each CDR3 is given with its conserved first and last residue. Fields, in order: V gene, clone size, J gene, D gene, CDR3 DNA, CDR3 protein. A D gene is named only where the DNA matches it firmly. Size tells how often a clone was seen (once, few, many) or the class of an expanded clone, and some rows leave it out.

V gene: TRBV10-3
clone size: once
J gene: TRBJ2-7
D gene: TRBD1
CDR3 DNA: TGTGCCATCAGTCCGGGACAGGGGAACTCCTACGAGCAGTACTTC
CDR3 protein: CAISPGQGNSYEQYF

V gene: TRBV6-6
clone size: few
J gene: TRBJ2-1
D gene: -
CDR3 DNA: TGTGCCAGCAGTAGCCCTGGCAATGAGCAGTTCTTC
CDR3 protein: CASSSPGNEQFF

V gene: TRBV6-5
clone size: -
J gene: TRBJ2-7
D gene: TRBD2
CDR3 DNA: TGTGCCAGCAGTTCCTTACTAGCGGGAGACGAGCAGTACTTC
CDR3 protein: CASSSLLAGDEQYF

V gene: TRBV6-5
clone size: -
J gene: TRBJ1-5
D gene: -
CDR3 DNA: TGTGCCAGCAGCCGCCGTGGGGATAGCAATCAGCCCCAGCATTTT
CDR3 protein: CASSRRGDSNQPQHF

V gene: TRBV7-2
clone size: -
J gene: TRBJ2-7
D gene: -
CDR3 DNA: TGTGCCAGCCAGGGGAGATCCTACGAGCAGTACTTC
CDR3 protein: CASQGRSYEQYF

V gene: TRBV4-2
clone size: -
J gene: TRBJ2-1
D gene: -
CDR3 DNA: TGTGCCAGCAGCCTTCTACTATCGGGCTCCTACAATGAGCAGTTCTTC
CDR3 protein: CASSLLLSGSYNEQFF

V gene: TRBV28
clone size: -
J gene: TRBJ1-4
D gene: TRBD1
CDR3 DNA: TGTGCCAGCAGTTTTTACCCCGGGACAGCTAATGAAAAACTGTTTTTT
CDR3 protein: CASSFYPGTANEKLFF

V gene: TRBV5-1
clone size: -
J gene: TRBJ2-5
D gene: -
CDR3 DNA: TGCGCCAGCAGCCAGGAACAGGGCCGTCAAGAGACCCAGTACTTC
CDR3 protein: CASSQEQGRQETQYF

V gene: TRBV28
clone size: -
J gene: TRBJ1-2
D gene: TRBD1
CDR3 DNA: TGTGCCAGCAGTACAGGGGGGAGTGGCTACACCTTC
CDR3 protein: CASSTGGSGYTF

V gene: TRBV7-6
clone size: -
J gene: TRBJ2-3
D gene: TRBD1
CDR3 DNA: TGTGCCAGCAGCTTAGTCCAGGGGGCGCCTGATACGCAGTATTTT
CDR3 protein: CASSLVQGAPDTQYF

V gene: TRBV19
clone size: once
J gene: TRBJ2-5
D gene: -
CDR3 DNA: TGTGCCAGTAGTCCCCGGCTGGACCAAGAGACCCAGTACTTC
CDR3 protein: CASSPRLDQETQYF

V gene: TRBV7-2
clone size: -
J gene: TRBJ1-1
D gene: -
CDR3 DNA: TGTGCCAGCAGCTTAGGAAGGATGAACACTGAAGCTTTCTTT
CDR3 protein: CASSLGRMNTEAFF

V gene: TRBV21-1
clone size: -
J gene: TRBJ1-5
D gene: -
CDR3 DNA: TGTGCCAGCAGCTCGGACAGGGGGGGAAGCAATCAGCCCCAGCATTTT
CDR3 protein: CASSSDRGGSNQPQHF

V gene: TRBV9
clone size: -
J gene: TRBJ2-1
D gene: -
CDR3 DNA: TGTGCCAGCAGCCCCGACCCCGGGGCCCCAGGGGAGCAGTTCTTC
CDR3 protein: CASSPDPGAPGEQFF

V gene: TRBV5-4
clone size: -
J gene: TRBJ2-7
D gene: -
CDR3 DNA: TGTGCCAGCAGCTCGATGTACGAGCAGTACTTC
CDR3 protein: CASSSMYEQYF

V gene: TRBV6-5
clone size: -
J gene: TRBJ1-2
D gene: -
CDR3 DNA: TGTGCCAGCGTATCGCCAGGGGCCGCGGGCTACACCTTC
CDR3 protein: CASVSPGAAGYTF

V gene: TRBV29-1
clone size: -
J gene: TRBJ2-7
D gene: -
CDR3 DNA: TGCAGCGTGTACAAGCCCCCCTACGAGCAGTACTTC
CDR3 protein: CSVYKPPYEQYF

V gene: TRBV6-1
clone size: -
J gene: TRBJ2-1
D gene: -
CDR3 DNA: TGTGCCAGCAGTGACCGGTCAGGCGGAAGTAATGAGCAGTTCTTC
CDR3 protein: CASSDRSGGSNEQFF

V gene: TRBV28
clone size: few
J gene: TRBJ1-2
D gene: -
CDR3 DNA: TGTGCCAGCAGTTTCTCAGACTATGGCTACACCTTC
CDR3 protein: CASSFSDYGYTF

V gene: TRBV5-1
clone size: -
J gene: TRBJ2-7
D gene: -
CDR3 DNA: TGCGCCAGCAGCTGGGCGTTAGGGGGTTCCTACGAGCAGTACTTC
CDR3 protein: CASSWALGGSYEQYF

V gene: TRBV9
clone size: -
J gene: TRBJ2-3
D gene: TRBD2
CDR3 DNA: TGTGCCAGCAGCGCAAGCGGGAGAGGAGCAGATACGCAGTATTTT
CDR3 protein: CASSASGRGADTQYF

V gene: TRBV6-1
clone size: -
J gene: TRBJ2-1
D gene: -
CDR3 DNA: TGTGCCAGCATCGGGGGCTCCCCGCTATTCTTC
CDR3 protein: CASIGGSPLFF

V gene: TRBV28
clone size: -
J gene: TRBJ2-5
D gene: -
CDR3 DNA: TGTGCCAGCAGTCGAGAGACCCAGTACTTC
CDR3 protein: CASSRETQYF

V gene: TRBV6-1
clone size: -
J gene: TRBJ2-3
D gene: -
CDR3 DNA: TGTGCCAGCAGTGAAACCGGAGGCGGGACCAGCCACACAGATACGCAGTATTTT
CDR3 protein: CASSETGGGTSHTDTQYF

V gene: TRBV21-1
clone size: -
J gene: TRBJ2-1
D gene: -
CDR3 DNA: TGTGCCAGCAGCAACCAGTGGCTAGCGGACTACAATGAGCAGTTCTTC
CDR3 protein: CASSNQWLADYNEQFF

V gene: TRBV28
clone size: -
J gene: TRBJ1-5
D gene: -
CDR3 DNA: TGTGCCAGCAGTTTATCGGGGGCAACAGGGTACGGGGTTGGGGATCAGCCCCAGCATTTT
CDR3 protein: CASSLSGATGYGVGDQPQHF

V gene: TRBV5-1
clone size: -
J gene: TRBJ2-5
D gene: TRBD2
CDR3 DNA: TGCGCCAGCAGCTACGGACTAGCGGGAGGGCTTAACGGAGAGACCCAGTACTTC
CDR3 protein: CASSYGLAGGLNGETQYF

V gene: TRBV5-6
clone size: -
J gene: TRBJ2-7
D gene: -
CDR3 DNA: TGTGCCAGCAGCTTGTCTGGGACCTTCTACGAGCAGTACTTC
CDR3 protein: CASSLSGTFYEQYF

V gene: TRBV7-8
clone size: -
J gene: TRBJ1-3
D gene: -
CDR3 DNA: TGTGCCAGCAGCTTAGGACGGACTGGAAACACCATATATTTT
CDR3 protein: CASSLGRTGNTIYF

V gene: TRBV9
clone size: once
J gene: TRBJ2-5
D gene: TRBD2
CDR3 DNA: TGTGCCAGCAGCCCCGGGACTAGCGGGAGGTGGGTGCGGGAGACCCAGTACTTC
CDR3 protein: CASSPGTSGRWVRETQYF

V gene: TRBV2
clone size: -
J gene: TRBJ2-1
D gene: -
CDR3 DNA: TGTGCCAGCAGTGAACAACGAGGGGGTGAGCAGTTCTTC
CDR3 protein: CASSEQRGGEQFF

V gene: TRBV6-4
clone size: -
J gene: TRBJ2-7
D gene: -
CDR3 DNA: TGTGCCAGCAGTGACGGAGGGGGAGACGGCTCCTACGAGCAGTACTTC
CDR3 protein: CASSDGGGDGSYEQYF

V gene: TRBV14
clone size: -
J gene: TRBJ2-6
D gene: -
CDR3 DNA: TGTGCCAGCAGCCAAGAAGGCAGATTCTCTGGGGCCAACGTCCTGACTTTC
CDR3 protein: CASSQEGRFSGANVLTF

V gene: TRBV18
clone size: -
J gene: TRBJ1-3
D gene: TRBD1
CDR3 DNA: TGTGCCAGCTCACCACCGACAGGGGGTTCCTCCTCTGGAAACACCATATATTTT
CDR3 protein: CASSPPTGGSSSGNTIYF

V gene: TRBV7-6
clone size: -
J gene: TRBJ1-5
D gene: TRBD1
CDR3 DNA: TGTGCCAGCAGCCGAGACAGGGGGCTTCAGCCCCAGCATTTT
CDR3 protein: CASSRDRGLQPQHF

V gene: TRBV4-1
clone size: -
J gene: TRBJ2-7
D gene: -
CDR3 DNA: TGCGCCAGCAGCCAAGGGGCAGGGTCAGGTGAGCAGTACTTC
CDR3 protein: CASSQGAGSGEQYF

V gene: TRBV6-5
clone size: -
J gene: TRBJ1-2
D gene: -
CDR3 DNA: TGTGCCAGCAGTTCGGGGACTGGCTACACCTTC
CDR3 protein: CASSSGTGYTF

V gene: TRBV5-6
clone size: -
J gene: TRBJ2-7
D gene: TRBD1
CDR3 DNA: TGTGCCAGCAGCTCGGGGGGATTTTGGGACAGGGGTACCTACGAGCAGTACTTC
CDR3 protein: CASSSGGFWDRGTYEQYF

V gene: TRBV4-3
clone size: -
J gene: TRBJ2-1
D gene: -
CDR3 DNA: TGCGCCAGCAGCCAAGGGCGGGCTGGGTCCTACAATGAGCAGTTCTTC
CDR3 protein: CASSQGRAGSYNEQFF

V gene: TRBV5-1
clone size: -
J gene: TRBJ2-1
D gene: -
CDR3 DNA: TGCGCCAGCAGCTTGGGGGCTAGCGACAATGAGCAGTTCTTC
CDR3 protein: CASSLGASDNEQFF

V gene: TRBV5-4
clone size: -
J gene: TRBJ2-1
D gene: TRBD2
CDR3 DNA: TGTGCCAGCACCAGACTAGCGGGAGGATTCGACAATGAGCAGTTCTTC
CDR3 protein: CASTRLAGGFDNEQFF

V gene: TRBV6-1
clone size: -
J gene: TRBJ1-1
D gene: -
CDR3 DNA: TGTGCCAGCAGGTGGGAGGTGAACACTGAAGCTTTCTTT
CDR3 protein: CASRWEVNTEAFF

V gene: TRBV11-2
clone size: -
J gene: TRBJ2-1
D gene: -
CDR3 DNA: TGTGCCAGCAGCCCATCCGACGCGCCGAGCGGCAATGAGCAGTTCTTC
CDR3 protein: CASSPSDAPSGNEQFF

V gene: TRBV28
clone size: -
J gene: TRBJ1-5
D gene: -
CDR3 DNA: TGTGCCAGCAGTTTTGACAATCAGCCCCAGCATTTT
CDR3 protein: CASSFDNQPQHF

V gene: TRBV5-1
clone size: -
J gene: TRBJ2-7
D gene: -
CDR3 DNA: TGCGCCAGCACCCTTGGGGGGTTAGGCTCCTACGAGCAGTACTTC
CDR3 protein: CASTLGGLGSYEQYF

V gene: TRBV27
clone size: -
J gene: TRBJ2-2
D gene: TRBD1
CDR3 DNA: TGTGCCAGCAGTTTATGGGGACAGGGTTCGGGGACCGGGGAGCTGTTTTTT
CDR3 protein: CASSLWGQGSGTGELFF

V gene: TRBV27
clone size: -
J gene: TRBJ1-4
D gene: -
CDR3 DNA: TGTGCCAGCAGACCAGTGTTAGCCATGGGGGGACCAACTAATGAAAAACTGTTTTTT
CDR3 protein: CASRPVLAMGGPTNEKLFF

V gene: TRBV5-6
clone size: -
J gene: TRBJ2-1
D gene: -
CDR3 DNA: TGTGCCAGCAGCTTGGGGGGTCGTGGGAGCGATGAGCAGTTCTTC
CDR3 protein: CASSLGGRGSDEQFF

V gene: TRBV18
clone size: -
J gene: TRBJ2-5
D gene: -
CDR3 DNA: TGTGCCAGCTCACCGGTCCAGGAAGAGACCCAGTACTTC
CDR3 protein: CASSPVQEETQYF

V gene: TRBV7-9
clone size: few
J gene: TRBJ2-5
D gene: -
CDR3 DNA: TGTGCCAGCAGCTCCACGAGAGCTTACGAGACCCAGTACTTC
CDR3 protein: CASSSTRAYETQYF

V gene: TRBV2
clone size: -
J gene: TRBJ1-2
D gene: TRBD1
CDR3 DNA: TGTGCCAGCAGCGGTCGCCACAGGGGAGGAAACTATGGCTACACCTTC
CDR3 protein: CASSGRHRGGNYGYTF

V gene: TRBV2
clone size: -
J gene: TRBJ2-2
D gene: TRBD1
CDR3 DNA: TGTGCCAGCAGTGTTGACAGGGGCACCGGGGAGCTGTTTTTT
CDR3 protein: CASSVDRGTGELFF

V gene: TRBV28
clone size: -
J gene: TRBJ2-3
D gene: -
CDR3 DNA: TGTGCCAGCATCGGGGGTGGCACAGATACGCAGTATTTT
CDR3 protein: CASIGGGTDTQYF

V gene: TRBV5-1
clone size: -
J gene: TRBJ2-1
D gene: TRBD2
CDR3 DNA: TGCGCCAGCAGCTACAGTAGCGGGGCGGGGAATGAGCAGTTCTTC
CDR3 protein: CASSYSSGAGNEQFF